These T cell receptor beta chains were read from a single sample in a study of blood T cell repertoires in COVID-19. Sequencing was performed with immunoSEQ multiplex PCR; in TCRdb, only in-frame clones are kept and a portion is missing. Of approximately 170,000 clones in the sample, around 83% are singletons; the top ten hold around 7.3%. Material: peripheral blood. These receptors all stem from a woman in her sixties or seventies with COVID-19, enrolled during active disease. Each CDR3 is given with its conserved first and last residue. Each record gives: J gene, V gene, D gene, clone size, CDR3 protein, CDR3 DNA. The D gene is left open where the match is weak. Part of the rows lack a size; the others show once, few, many or a class for expanded clones.

j_call: TRBJ2-1
v_call: TRBV5-4
d_call: TRBD2
clone_size: -
cdr3_aa: CASSFPGLARDNEQFF
cdr3_nt: TGTGCCAGCAGCTTTCCGGGACTAGCGCGAGACAATGAGCAGTTCTTC

j_call: TRBJ2-1
v_call: TRBV11-2
d_call: TRBD2
clone_size: once
cdr3_aa: CASIRTSGSFDEQFF
cdr3_nt: TGTGCCAGCATCCGGACTAGCGGGAGTTTCGATGAGCAGTTCTTC

j_call: TRBJ1-2
v_call: TRBV28
d_call: TRBD1
clone_size: -
cdr3_aa: CASSKTGGTYGYTF
cdr3_nt: TGTGCCAGCAGCAAGACAGGGGGGACCTATGGCTACACCTTC

j_call: TRBJ1-2
v_call: TRBV14
d_call: TRBD1
clone_size: -
cdr3_aa: CASTKPDTDRVNYGYTF
cdr3_nt: TGTGCCAGCACCAAACCCGACACGGACAGGGTCAACTATGGCTACACCTTC

j_call: TRBJ1-2
v_call: TRBV14
d_call: TRBD1
clone_size: -
cdr3_aa: CASSRAGTGGGGYTF
cdr3_nt: TGTGCCAGCAGCCGGGCCGGGACAGGGGGCGGTGGCTACACCTTC

j_call: TRBJ2-3
v_call: TRBV9
d_call: -
clone_size: -
cdr3_aa: CASSVLSGQTDTQYF
cdr3_nt: TGTGCCAGCAGCGTGCTATCAGGTCAGACAGATACGCAGTATTTT

j_call: TRBJ2-2
v_call: TRBV10-3
d_call: TRBD1
clone_size: -
cdr3_aa: CAISESGTGNTGELFF
cdr3_nt: TGTGCCATCAGTGAGTCAGGGACAGGGAACACCGGGGAGCTGTTTTTT

j_call: TRBJ2-1
v_call: TRBV12-3/TRBV12-4
d_call: TRBD1
clone_size: -
cdr3_aa: CASSRTGVKFF
cdr3_nt: TGTGCCAGCAGTCGGACAGGGGTGAAGTTCTTC

j_call: TRBJ2-3
v_call: TRBV14
d_call: -
clone_size: -
cdr3_aa: CASRSGSTDTQYF
cdr3_nt: TGTGCCAGCAGATCGGGTAGCACAGATACGCAGTATTTT

j_call: TRBJ2-6
v_call: TRBV15
d_call: -
clone_size: -
cdr3_aa: CATRTGGAGANVLTF
cdr3_nt: TGTGCCACGAGGACAGGAGGGGCTGGGGCCAACGTCCTGACTTTC

j_call: TRBJ2-7
v_call: TRBV6-5
d_call: TRBD2
clone_size: -
cdr3_aa: CASSYTTSGPYEQYF
cdr3_nt: TGTGCCAGCAGTTACACGACTAGCGGCCCCTACGAGCAGTACTTC

j_call: TRBJ2-7
v_call: TRBV6-5
d_call: TRBD1
clone_size: -
cdr3_aa: CASSSPGQGVWEQYF
cdr3_nt: TGTGCCAGCAGCTCACCGGGACAGGGGGTCTGGGAGCAGTACTTC

j_call: TRBJ1-2
v_call: TRBV3-1/TRBV3-2
d_call: -
clone_size: -
cdr3_aa: CASSQASGGSYGYTF
cdr3_nt: TGTGCCAGCAGCCAAGCGTCGGGGGGGAGCTATGGCTACACCTTC

j_call: TRBJ2-3
v_call: TRBV12-3/TRBV12-4
d_call: -
clone_size: -
cdr3_aa: CASSLGATDTQYF
cdr3_nt: TGTGCCAGCAGTTTAGGTGCGACAGATACGCAGTATTTT

j_call: TRBJ2-5
v_call: TRBV21-1
d_call: -
clone_size: -
cdr3_aa: CASSNGTIGQETQYF
cdr3_nt: TGTGCCAGCAGCAACGGGACTATCGGCCAAGAGACCCAGTACTTC

j_call: TRBJ1-5
v_call: TRBV7-8
d_call: TRBD1
clone_size: -
cdr3_aa: CASSSSGTGQPQHF
cdr3_nt: TGTGCCAGCAGCTCCTCTGGGACAGGTCAGCCCCAGCATTTT

j_call: TRBJ1-3
v_call: TRBV7-8
d_call: -
clone_size: few
cdr3_aa: CASSLTTGTGNTIYF
cdr3_nt: TGTGCCAGCAGCTTAACAACAGGAACTGGAAACACCATATATTTT

j_call: TRBJ2-1
v_call: TRBV28
d_call: -
clone_size: -
cdr3_aa: CASSSRGYLGGQFF
cdr3_nt: TGTGCCAGCAGTTCTCGGGGGTACCTGGGAGGGCAGTTCTTC

j_call: TRBJ1-6
v_call: TRBV5-1
d_call: -
clone_size: -
cdr3_aa: CASSLDGAPNSPLHF
cdr3_nt: TGCGCCAGCAGCTTGGATGGGGCTCCAAATTCACCCCTCCACTTT

j_call: TRBJ2-7
v_call: TRBV5-4
d_call: TRBD1
clone_size: -
cdr3_aa: CASSLGRGQTGEQYF
cdr3_nt: TGTGCCAGCAGCTTGGGTAGGGGGCAGACGGGCGAGCAGTACTTC

j_call: TRBJ1-2
v_call: TRBV7-8
d_call: -
clone_size: -
cdr3_aa: CASSLASDYGYTF
cdr3_nt: TGTGCCAGCAGCTTAGCGTCGGACTATGGCTACACCTTC

j_call: TRBJ1-3
v_call: TRBV10-3
d_call: TRBD1
clone_size: many
cdr3_aa: CAISVRQGAGNTIYF
cdr3_nt: TGTGCCATCAGCGTAAGACAGGGGGCCGGAAACACCATATATTTT

j_call: TRBJ2-5
v_call: TRBV28
d_call: -
clone_size: -
cdr3_aa: CASSLSGEPETQYF
cdr3_nt: TGTGCCAGCAGTTTATCTGGGGAGCCGGAGACCCAGTACTTC

j_call: TRBJ1-3
v_call: TRBV28
d_call: -
clone_size: once
cdr3_aa: CASSSGDFGNTIYF
cdr3_nt: TGTGCCAGCAGTTCCGGGGACTTCGGAAACACCATATATTTT

j_call: TRBJ1-1
v_call: TRBV7-9
d_call: -
clone_size: -
cdr3_aa: CASSVSWNTEAFF
cdr3_nt: TGTGCCAGCAGCGTTAGTTGGAACACTGAAGCTTTCTTT

j_call: TRBJ1-5
v_call: TRBV6-2/TRBV6-3
d_call: TRBD1
clone_size: -
cdr3_aa: CASSRTGANQPQHF
cdr3_nt: TGTGCCAGCAGTCGGACAGGGGCTAATCAGCCCCAGCATTTT

j_call: TRBJ2-2
v_call: TRBV5-1
d_call: TRBD1
clone_size: once
cdr3_aa: CASSLAITGQGITGELFF
cdr3_nt: TGCGCCAGCAGCTTGGCCATCACCGGACAGGGGATAACCGGGGAGCTGTTTTTT

j_call: TRBJ2-7
v_call: TRBV6-6
d_call: -
clone_size: -
cdr3_aa: CASSRGGQDYEQYF
cdr3_nt: TGTGCCAGCAGCAGGGGGGGACAGGACTACGAGCAGTACTTC

j_call: TRBJ2-1
v_call: TRBV30
d_call: -
clone_size: -
cdr3_aa: CAWGARGHEQFF
cdr3_nt: TGTGCTTGGGGGGCAAGGGGGCATGAGCAGTTCTTC

j_call: TRBJ2-3
v_call: TRBV7-2
d_call: TRBD2
clone_size: -
cdr3_aa: CASSLGLAGITDTQYF
cdr3_nt: TGTGCCAGCAGCCTGGGACTAGCGGGAATCACAGATACGCAGTATTTT

j_call: TRBJ2-1
v_call: TRBV9
d_call: -
clone_size: -
cdr3_aa: CASSVSATRDNEQFF
cdr3_nt: TGTGCCAGCAGCGTATCCGCTACCAGGGACAATGAGCAGTTCTTC

j_call: TRBJ1-1
v_call: TRBV19
d_call: TRBD1
clone_size: -
cdr3_aa: CASSNRPGQGNTEAFF
cdr3_nt: TGTGCCAGTAGTAACCGACCGGGACAGGGTAACACTGAAGCTTTCTTT

j_call: TRBJ1-2
v_call: TRBV4-3
d_call: -
clone_size: -
cdr3_aa: CASSQESSGGNYGYTF
cdr3_nt: TGCGCCAGCAGCCAAGAATCTTCGGGGGGCAACTATGGCTACACCTTC

j_call: TRBJ1-5
v_call: TRBV15
d_call: TRBD1
clone_size: -
cdr3_aa: CATSREGTGYGNQPQHF
cdr3_nt: TGTGCCACCAGCAGAGAAGGGACAGGGTATGGCAATCAGCCCCAGCATTTT

j_call: TRBJ2-3
v_call: TRBV4-1
d_call: -
clone_size: -
cdr3_aa: CASSQAEGTDTQYF
cdr3_nt: TGCGCCAGCAGCCAAGCGGAGGGCACAGATACGCAGTATTTT

j_call: TRBJ1-2
v_call: TRBV2
d_call: TRBD1
clone_size: few
cdr3_aa: CASSEDRMNYGYTF
cdr3_nt: TGTGCCAGCAGTGAGGACAGGATGAACTATGGCTACACCTTC

j_call: TRBJ2-7
v_call: TRBV19
d_call: TRBD1
clone_size: -
cdr3_aa: CASSIQGADLEQYF
cdr3_nt: TGTGCCAGTAGTATACAGGGGGCTGATCTCGAGCAGTACTTC

j_call: TRBJ2-3
v_call: TRBV11-3
d_call: TRBD2
clone_size: -
cdr3_aa: CASSLVGKAGVGTQYF
cdr3_nt: TGTGCCAGCAGCTTAGTTGGTAAAGCGGGAGTTGGTACGCAGTATTTT

j_call: TRBJ2-4
v_call: TRBV27
d_call: -
clone_size: -
cdr3_aa: CASSGLALAKNIQYF
cdr3_nt: TGTGCCAGCAGTGGGCTAGCGTTAGCCAAAAACATTCAGTACTTC

j_call: TRBJ2-5
v_call: TRBV29-1
d_call: -
clone_size: -
cdr3_aa: CSVGEGRETQYF
cdr3_nt: TGCAGCGTTGGGGAAGGGAGGGAGACCCAGTACTTC

j_call: TRBJ1-5
v_call: TRBV7-8
d_call: TRBD1
clone_size: -
cdr3_aa: CASSQTGTGGVGNQPQHF
cdr3_nt: TGTGCCAGCAGCCAAACCGGGACAGGGGGTGTAGGCAATCAGCCCCAGCATTTT

j_call: TRBJ2-7
v_call: TRBV27
d_call: -
clone_size: -
cdr3_aa: CASRVGGFPYEQYF
cdr3_nt: TGTGCCAGCAGGGTGGGCGGGTTTCCCTACGAGCAGTACTTC

j_call: TRBJ2-3
v_call: TRBV5-1
d_call: TRBD1
clone_size: -
cdr3_aa: CASSLTGVTDTQYF
cdr3_nt: TGCGCCAGCAGCCTGACAGGGGTTACAGATACGCAGTATTTT

j_call: TRBJ2-3
v_call: TRBV12-3/TRBV12-4
d_call: -
clone_size: -
cdr3_aa: CASSSGDTQYF
cdr3_nt: TGTGCCAGCAGTTCCGGAGATACGCAGTATTTT